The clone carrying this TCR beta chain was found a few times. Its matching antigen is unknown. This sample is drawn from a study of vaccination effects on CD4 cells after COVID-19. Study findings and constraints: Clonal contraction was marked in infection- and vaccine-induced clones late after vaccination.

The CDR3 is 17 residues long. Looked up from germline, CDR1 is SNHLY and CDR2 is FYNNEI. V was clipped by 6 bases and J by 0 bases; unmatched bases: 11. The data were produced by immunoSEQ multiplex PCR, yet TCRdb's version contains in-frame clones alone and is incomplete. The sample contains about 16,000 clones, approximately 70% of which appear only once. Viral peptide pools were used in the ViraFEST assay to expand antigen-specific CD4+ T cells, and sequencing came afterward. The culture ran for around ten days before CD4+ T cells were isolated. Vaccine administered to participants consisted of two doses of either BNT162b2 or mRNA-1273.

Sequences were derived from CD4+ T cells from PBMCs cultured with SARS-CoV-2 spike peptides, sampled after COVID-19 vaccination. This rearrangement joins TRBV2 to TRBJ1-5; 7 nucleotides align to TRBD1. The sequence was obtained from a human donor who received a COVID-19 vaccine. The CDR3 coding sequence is TGTGCCAGCAGGACACGGGACAGCGCATATAGCAATCAGCCCCAGCATTTT. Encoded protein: CASRTRDSAYSNQPQHF. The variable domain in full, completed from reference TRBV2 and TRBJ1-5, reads EPEVTQTPSHQVTQMGQEVILRCVPISNHLYFYWYRQILGQKVEFLVSFYNNEISEKSEIFDDQFSVERPDGSNFTLKIRSTKLEDSAMYFCASRTRDSAYSNQPQHFGDGTRLSIL.